Sequencing of this TCR beta chain was carried out in a study of OX40 agonist ivuxolimab in advanced cancers. Study-wide points: At doses 0.1 to 3.0 mg/kg, CD4+ and CD8+ clones expanded. Compared with others, partial responders at 0.1-3.0 mg/kg displayed clonal expansion among the lowest.

A remark on this clone: The antigen remains undetermined.

Cycle 7 day 1, cycle 4 day 1, and baseline were the timepoints at which blood was sampled. J gave up 6 bases and V 5 bases, and 8 bases lay outside the gene matches. Germline V lookup: CDR1 MDHEN, CDR2 SYDVKM. The CDR3 runs 14 residues. Assay used: immunoSEQ multiplex PCR; TCRdb lists only in-frame clones, some missing. The data hold tens of thousands of clones, with around 93% observed a single time. The specimen comprised CD4+ or CD8+ T cells sorted from blood, sampled in a trial of the OX40 agonist ivuxolimab. The TCR originated in an adult with an advanced solid tumor such as melanoma, head and neck, liver or kidney cancer. The J gene is TRBJ2-7, the V gene TRBV28, with TRBD2 matching over 9 bases. The CDR3 DNA reads as TGTGCCAGCAGTACGTTAGCGGGAGCGGTCGAGCAGTACTTC. This sequence encodes CASSTLAGAVEQYF.